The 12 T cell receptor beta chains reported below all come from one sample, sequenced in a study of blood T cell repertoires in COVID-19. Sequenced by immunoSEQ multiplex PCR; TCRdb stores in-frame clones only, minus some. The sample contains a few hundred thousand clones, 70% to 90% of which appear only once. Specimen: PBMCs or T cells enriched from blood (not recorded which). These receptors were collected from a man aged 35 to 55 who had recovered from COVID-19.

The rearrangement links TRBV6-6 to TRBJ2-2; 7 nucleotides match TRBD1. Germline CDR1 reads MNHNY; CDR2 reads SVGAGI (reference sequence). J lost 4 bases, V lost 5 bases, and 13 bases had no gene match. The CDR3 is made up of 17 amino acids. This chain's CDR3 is CASSPIRDSRTTGELFF. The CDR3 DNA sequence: TGTGCCAGCAGTCCTATCCGGGACAGTCGAACCACCGGGGAGCTGTTTTTT.

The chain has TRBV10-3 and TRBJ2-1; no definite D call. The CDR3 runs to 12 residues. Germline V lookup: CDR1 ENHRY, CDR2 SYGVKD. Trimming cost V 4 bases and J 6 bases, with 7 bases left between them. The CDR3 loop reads CAISATSNEQFF. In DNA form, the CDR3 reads TGTGCCATCAGTGCCACATCCAATGAGCAGTTCTTC.

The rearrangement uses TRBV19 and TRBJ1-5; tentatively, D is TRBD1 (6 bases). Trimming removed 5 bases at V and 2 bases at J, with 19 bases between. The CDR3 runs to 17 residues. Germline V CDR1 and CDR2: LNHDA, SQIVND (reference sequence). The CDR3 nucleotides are TGTGCCAGTAGTCTCACCTCCCGAACAGGGCGCAATCAGCCCCAGCATTTT. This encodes CASSLTSRTGRNQPQHF.

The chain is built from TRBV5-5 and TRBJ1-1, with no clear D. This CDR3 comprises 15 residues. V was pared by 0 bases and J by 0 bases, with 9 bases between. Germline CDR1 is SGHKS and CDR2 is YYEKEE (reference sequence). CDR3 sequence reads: CASSLAVEMNTEAFF. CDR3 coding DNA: TGTGCCAGCAGCTTGGCCGTGGAGATGAACACTGAAGCTTTCTTT.

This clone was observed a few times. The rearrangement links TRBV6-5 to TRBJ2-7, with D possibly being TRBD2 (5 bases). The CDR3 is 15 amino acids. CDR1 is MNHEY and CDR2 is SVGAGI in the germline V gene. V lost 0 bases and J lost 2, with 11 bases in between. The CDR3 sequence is CASSYSNLGAYEQYF. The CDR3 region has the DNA TGTGCCAGCAGTTACTCGAATCTGGGAGCCTACGAGCAGTACTTC.

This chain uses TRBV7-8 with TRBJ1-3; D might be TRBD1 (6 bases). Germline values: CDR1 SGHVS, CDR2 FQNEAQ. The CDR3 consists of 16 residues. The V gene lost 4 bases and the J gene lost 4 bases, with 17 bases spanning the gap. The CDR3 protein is CASSSHRDREGNTIYF. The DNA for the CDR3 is TGTGCCAGCAGCTCCCACAGGGATCGGGAAGGAAACACCATATATTTT.

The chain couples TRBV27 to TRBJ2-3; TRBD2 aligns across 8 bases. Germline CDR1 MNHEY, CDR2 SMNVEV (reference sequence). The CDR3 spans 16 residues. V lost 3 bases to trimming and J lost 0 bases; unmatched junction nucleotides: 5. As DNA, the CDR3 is TGTGCCAGCAGTTTGGAACTAGCGGCTAGCACAGATACGCAGTATTTT. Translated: CASSLELAASTDTQYF.

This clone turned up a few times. CDR3 region: CASTAEQGGSPLHF. DNA for the CDR3: TGTGCCAGCACGGCGGAGCAGGGAGGATCACCCCTCCACTTT. The chain combines TRBV6-5 with TRBJ1-6; the D gene is possibly TRBD1 (5 bases). Germline lookup yields CDR1 MNHEY and CDR2 SVGAGI. This CDR3 has 14 amino acids. V dropped 7 bases and J dropped 10 bases, with 17 bases sitting between them.

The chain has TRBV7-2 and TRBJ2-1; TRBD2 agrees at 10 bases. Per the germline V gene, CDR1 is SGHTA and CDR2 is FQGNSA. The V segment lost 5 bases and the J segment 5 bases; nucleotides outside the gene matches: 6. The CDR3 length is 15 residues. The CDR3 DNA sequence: TGTGCCAGCAGCCTTGAGCGGGGGGGCCACAATGAGCAGTTCTTC. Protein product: CASSLERGGHNEQFF.

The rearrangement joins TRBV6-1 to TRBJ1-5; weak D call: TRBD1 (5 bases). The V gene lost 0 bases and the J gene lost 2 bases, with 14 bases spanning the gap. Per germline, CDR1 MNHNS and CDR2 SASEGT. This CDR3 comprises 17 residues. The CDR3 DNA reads TGTGCCAGCAGTGAAGCGTTTCCGGGGGGGGGCAATCAGCCCCAGCATTTT. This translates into CASSEAFPGGGNQPQHF.

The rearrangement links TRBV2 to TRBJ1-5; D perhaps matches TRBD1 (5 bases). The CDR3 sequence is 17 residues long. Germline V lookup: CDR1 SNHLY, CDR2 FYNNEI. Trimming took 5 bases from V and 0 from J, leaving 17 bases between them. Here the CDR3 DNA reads TGTGCCAGCAGTCGCCACCTTGACAGCAATAGCAATCAGCCCCAGCATTTT. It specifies CASSRHLDSNSNQPQHF.

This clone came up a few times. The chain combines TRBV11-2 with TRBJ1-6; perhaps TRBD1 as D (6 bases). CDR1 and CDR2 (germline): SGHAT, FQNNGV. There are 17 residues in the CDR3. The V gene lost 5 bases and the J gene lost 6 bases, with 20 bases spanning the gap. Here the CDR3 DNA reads TGTGCCAGCAGCCCTGGAAGGGGGAAATTCGGTAATTCACCCCTCCACTTT. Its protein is CASSPGRGKFGNSPLHF.